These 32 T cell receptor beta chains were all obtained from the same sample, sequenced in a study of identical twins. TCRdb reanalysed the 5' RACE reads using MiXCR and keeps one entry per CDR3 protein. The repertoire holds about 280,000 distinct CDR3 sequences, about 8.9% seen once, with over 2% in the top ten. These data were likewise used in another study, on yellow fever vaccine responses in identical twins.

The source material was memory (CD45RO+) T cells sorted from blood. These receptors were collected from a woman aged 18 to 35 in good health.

This chain's CDR3 is CASSLPGLRSFYF. CDR3 nucleotides: TGTGCCAGCAGCCTACCGGGACTCAGGAGTTTCTACTTC. The chain joins TRBV7-6 to TRBJ2-5, with D possibly matching TRBD2 (6 bases). The CDR3 runs to 13 residues. Trimming cost V 5 bases and J 14 bases, with 21 bases left between them. Germline CDR1 and CDR2: SGHVS and FNYEAQ. Based on the CDR3 plus reference TRBV7-6 and TRBJ2-5, the full variable domain is GAGVSQSPRYKVTKRGQDVALRCDPISGHVSLYWYRQALGQGPEFLTYFNYEAQQDKSGLPNDRFSAERPEGSISTLTIQRTEQRDSAMYRCASSLPGLRSFYFGPGTRLLVL.

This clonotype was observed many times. The CDR3 is CASNLGTSALNEQFF. CDR3 in DNA: TGTGCCAGCAACCTCGGGACTAGCGCTCTCAATGAGCAGTTCTTC. This sequence joins TRBV12-3 or TRBV12-4 and TRBJ2-1; 10 bases align to TRBD2. V gave up 7 bases and J gave up 6 bases; unmatched junction bases: 9. This CDR3 comprises 15 residues.

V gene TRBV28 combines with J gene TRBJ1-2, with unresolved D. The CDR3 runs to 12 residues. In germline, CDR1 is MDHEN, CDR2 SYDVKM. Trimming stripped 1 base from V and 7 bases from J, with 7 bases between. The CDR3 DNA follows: TGTGCCAGCAGTTTATCTGGTGGTGGCTACACCTTC. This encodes CASSLSGGGYTF.

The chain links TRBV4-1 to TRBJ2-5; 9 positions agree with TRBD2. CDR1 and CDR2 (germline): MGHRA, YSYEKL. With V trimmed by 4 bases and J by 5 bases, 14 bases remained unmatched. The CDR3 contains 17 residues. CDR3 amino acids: CASSPRAQGTSRETQYF. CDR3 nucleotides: TGCGCCAGCAGCCCCAGAGCCCAAGGGACTAGCAGGGAGACCCAGTACTTC.

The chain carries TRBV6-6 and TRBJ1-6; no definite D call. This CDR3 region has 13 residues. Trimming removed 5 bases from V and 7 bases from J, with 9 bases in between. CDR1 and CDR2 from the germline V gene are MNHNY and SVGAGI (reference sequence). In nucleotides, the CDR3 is TGTGCCAGCAGTACCGGCAGCAATTCACCCCTCCACTTT. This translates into CASSTGSNSPLHF.

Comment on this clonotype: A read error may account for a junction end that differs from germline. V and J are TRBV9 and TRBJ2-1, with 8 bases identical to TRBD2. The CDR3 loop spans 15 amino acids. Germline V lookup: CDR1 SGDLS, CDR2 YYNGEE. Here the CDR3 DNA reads TGTGCCAGCAGCGTTGGCGGGAGGTCCTCCAATGAGCAGTTCTTC. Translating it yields CASSVGGRSSNEQFF.

CDR3 sequence: CSASPPGLATDTQYF. The CDR3 DNA follows: TGCAGTGCTTCCCCGCCGGGACTAGCGACAGATACGCAGTATTTT. The chain has TRBV20-1 and TRBJ2-3; 10 bases match TRBD2. J gave up 3 bases and V 5 bases, and 8 bases lay outside the gene matches. The CDR3 totals 15 residues. Germline V lookup: CDR1 DFQATT, CDR2 SNEGSKA (reference sequence).

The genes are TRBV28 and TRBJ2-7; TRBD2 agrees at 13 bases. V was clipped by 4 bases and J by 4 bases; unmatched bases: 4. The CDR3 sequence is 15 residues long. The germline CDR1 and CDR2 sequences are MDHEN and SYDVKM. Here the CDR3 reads CASSSGLAGNYEQYV. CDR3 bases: TGTGCCAGCAGTTCGGGACTAGCGGGGAATTACGAGCAGTACGTC.

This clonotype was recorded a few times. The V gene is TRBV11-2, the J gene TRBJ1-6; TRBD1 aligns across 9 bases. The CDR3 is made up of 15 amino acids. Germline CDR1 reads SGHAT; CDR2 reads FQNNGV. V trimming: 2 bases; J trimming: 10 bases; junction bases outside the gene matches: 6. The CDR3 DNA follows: TGTGCCAGCAGCTTAATGGGGACAGGGAGGTCACCCCTCCACTTT. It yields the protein CASSLMGTGRSPLHF.

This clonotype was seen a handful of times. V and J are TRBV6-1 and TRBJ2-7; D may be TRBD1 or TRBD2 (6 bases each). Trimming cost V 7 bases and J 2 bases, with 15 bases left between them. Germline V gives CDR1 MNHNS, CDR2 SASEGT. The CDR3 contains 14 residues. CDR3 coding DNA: TGTGCCAGCACCGCGGGACACAATACCTACGAGCAGTACTTC. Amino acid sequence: CASTAGHNTYEQYF.

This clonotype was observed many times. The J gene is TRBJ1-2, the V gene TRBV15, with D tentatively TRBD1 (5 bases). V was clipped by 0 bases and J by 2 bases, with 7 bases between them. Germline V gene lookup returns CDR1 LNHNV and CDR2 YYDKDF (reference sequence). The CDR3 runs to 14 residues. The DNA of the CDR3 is TGTGCCACCAGCAGAGACAGACAGAACTATGGCTACACCTTC. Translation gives CATSRDRQNYGYTF.

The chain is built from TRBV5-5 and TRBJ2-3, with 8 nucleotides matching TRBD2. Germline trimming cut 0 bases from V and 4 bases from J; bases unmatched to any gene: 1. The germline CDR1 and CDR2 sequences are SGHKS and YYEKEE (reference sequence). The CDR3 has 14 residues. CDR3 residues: CASSLVAGSDTQYF. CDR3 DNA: TGTGCCAGCAGCTTGGTAGCGGGGTCAGATACGCAGTATTTT. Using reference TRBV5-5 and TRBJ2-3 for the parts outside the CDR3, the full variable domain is DAGVTQSPTHLIKTRGQQVTLRCSPISGHKSVSWYQQVLGQGPQFIFQYYEKEERGRGNFPDRFSARQFPNYSSELNVNALLLGDSALYLCASSLVAGSDTQYFGPGTRLTVL.

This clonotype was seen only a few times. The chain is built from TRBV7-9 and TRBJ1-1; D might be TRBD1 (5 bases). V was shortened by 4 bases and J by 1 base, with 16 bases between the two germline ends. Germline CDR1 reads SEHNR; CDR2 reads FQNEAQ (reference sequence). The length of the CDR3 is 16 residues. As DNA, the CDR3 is TGTGCCAGCAGCTGGGGCTATTCAGCGACGAACACTGAAGCTTTCTTT. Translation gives CASSWGYSATNTEAFF.

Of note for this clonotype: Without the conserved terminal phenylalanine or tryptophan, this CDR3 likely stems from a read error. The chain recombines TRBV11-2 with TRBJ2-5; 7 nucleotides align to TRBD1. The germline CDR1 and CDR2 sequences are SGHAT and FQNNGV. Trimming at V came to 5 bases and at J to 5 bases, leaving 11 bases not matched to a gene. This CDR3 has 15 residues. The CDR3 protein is CASSPGQPKAETQYY. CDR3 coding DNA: TGTGCCAGCAGCCCGGGACAGCCTAAGGCGGAGACCCAGTACTAC.

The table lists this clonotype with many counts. CDR3: CASSLVHSEKLFF. CDR3 DNA sequence: TGTGCCAGCAGCTTAGTTCATAGCGAAAAACTGTTTTTT. The chain combines TRBV7-6 with TRBJ1-4, with no clear D. In germline, CDR1 is SGHVS, CDR2 FNYEAQ. Trimming stripped 1 base from V and 8 bases from J, with 8 bases between. The CDR3 totals 13 residues.

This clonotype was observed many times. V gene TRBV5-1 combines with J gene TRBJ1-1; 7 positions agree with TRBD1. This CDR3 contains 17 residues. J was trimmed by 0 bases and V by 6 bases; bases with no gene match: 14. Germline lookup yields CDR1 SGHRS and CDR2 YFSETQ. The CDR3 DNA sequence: TGCGCCAGCATGTCCCCCGGGCCAGGGGGTATGAACACTGAAGCTTTCTTT. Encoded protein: CASMSPGPGGMNTEAFF. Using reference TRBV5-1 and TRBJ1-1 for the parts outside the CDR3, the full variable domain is KAGVTQTPRYLIKTRGQQVTLSCSPISGHRSVSWYQQTPGQGLQFLFEYFSETQRNKGNFPGRFSGRQFSNSRSEMNVSTLELGDSALYLCASMSPGPGGMNTEAFFGQGTRLTVV.

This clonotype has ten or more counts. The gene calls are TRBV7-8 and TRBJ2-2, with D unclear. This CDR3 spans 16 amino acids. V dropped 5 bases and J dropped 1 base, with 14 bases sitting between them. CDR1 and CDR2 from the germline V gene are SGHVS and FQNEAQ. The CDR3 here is CASSPSESGNTGELFF. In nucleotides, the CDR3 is TGTGCCAGCAGCCCCTCGGAGTCGGGGAACACCGGGGAGCTGTTTTTT.

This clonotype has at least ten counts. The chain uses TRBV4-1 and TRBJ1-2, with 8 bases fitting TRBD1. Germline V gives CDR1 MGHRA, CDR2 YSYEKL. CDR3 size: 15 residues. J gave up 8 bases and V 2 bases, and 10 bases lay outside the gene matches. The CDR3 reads CASSQLQTGAEGYTF. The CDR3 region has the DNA TGCGCCAGCAGCCAACTTCAGACAGGGGCGGAAGGCTACACCTTC.

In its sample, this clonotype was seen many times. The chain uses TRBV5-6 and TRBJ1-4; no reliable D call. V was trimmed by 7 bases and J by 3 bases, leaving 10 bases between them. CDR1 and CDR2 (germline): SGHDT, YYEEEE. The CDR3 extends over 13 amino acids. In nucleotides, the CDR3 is TGTGCCAGCGCGAGCGGGGCTAATGAAAAACTGTTTTTT. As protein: CASASGANEKLFF.

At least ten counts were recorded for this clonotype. The CDR3 DNA is TGCGCCAGCAGCTTGGTCGGGGCTAGCAATCAGCCCCAGCATTTT. Amino acids: CASSLVGASNQPQHF. The J gene is TRBJ1-5, the V gene TRBV5-1, with a tentative D call TRBD1 (5 bases). This CDR3 has 15 residues. The V end lost 0 bases, the J end lost 0 bases, and 7 bases lay between the germline ends. Germline V CDR1 and CDR2: SGHRS, YFSETQ.

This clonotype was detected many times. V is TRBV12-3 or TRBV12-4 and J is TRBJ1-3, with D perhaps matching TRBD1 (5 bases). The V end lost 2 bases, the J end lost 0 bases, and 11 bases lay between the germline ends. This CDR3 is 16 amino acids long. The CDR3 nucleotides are TGTGCCAGCAGTTTAATGGGGCGTTCCTCTGGAAACACCATATATTTT. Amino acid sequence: CASSLMGRSSGNTIYF.

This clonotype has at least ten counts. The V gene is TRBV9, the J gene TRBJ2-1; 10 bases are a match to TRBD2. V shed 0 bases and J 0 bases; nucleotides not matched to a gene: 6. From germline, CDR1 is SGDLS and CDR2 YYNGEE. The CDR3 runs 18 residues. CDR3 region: CASSVVPSGGSSYNEQFF. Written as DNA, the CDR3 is TGTGCCAGCAGCGTAGTCCCTAGCGGGGGTAGCTCCTACAATGAGCAGTTCTTC. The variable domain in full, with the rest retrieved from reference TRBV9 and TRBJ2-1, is DSGVTQTPKHLITATGQRVTLRCSPRSGDLSVYWYQQSLDQGLQFLIQYYNGEERAKGNILERFSAQQFPDLHSELNLSSLELGDSALYFCASSVVPSGGSSYNEQFFGPGTRLTVL.

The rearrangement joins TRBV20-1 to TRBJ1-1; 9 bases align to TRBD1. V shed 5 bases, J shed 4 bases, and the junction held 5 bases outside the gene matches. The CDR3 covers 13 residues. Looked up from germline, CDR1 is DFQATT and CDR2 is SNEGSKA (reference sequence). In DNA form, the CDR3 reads TGCAGTGCTGGCAGGACAGGGGTCACTGAAGCTTTCTTT. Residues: CSAGRTGVTEAFF.

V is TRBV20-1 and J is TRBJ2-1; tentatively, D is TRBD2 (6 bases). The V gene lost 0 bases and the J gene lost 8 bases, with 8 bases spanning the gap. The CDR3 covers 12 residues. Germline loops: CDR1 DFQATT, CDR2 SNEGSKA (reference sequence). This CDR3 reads CSARDWGDEQFF. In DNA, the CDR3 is TGCAGTGCTAGAGATTGGGGGGATGAGCAGTTCTTC.

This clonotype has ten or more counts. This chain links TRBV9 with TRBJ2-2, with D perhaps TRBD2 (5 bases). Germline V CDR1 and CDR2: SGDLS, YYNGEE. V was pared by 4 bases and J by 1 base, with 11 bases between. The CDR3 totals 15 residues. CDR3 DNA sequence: TGTGCCAGCAGCCCTACTAGTAAGAACACCGGGGAGCTGTTTTTT. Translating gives CASSPTSKNTGELFF.

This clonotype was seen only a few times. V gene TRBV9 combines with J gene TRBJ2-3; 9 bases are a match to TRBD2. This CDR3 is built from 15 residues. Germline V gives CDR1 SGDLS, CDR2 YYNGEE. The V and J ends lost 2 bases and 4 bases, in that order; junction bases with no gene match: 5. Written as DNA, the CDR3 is TGTGCCAGCAGCGTGTCCGCGGGAGGGTCAGATACGCAGTATTTT. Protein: CASSVSAGGSDTQYF.

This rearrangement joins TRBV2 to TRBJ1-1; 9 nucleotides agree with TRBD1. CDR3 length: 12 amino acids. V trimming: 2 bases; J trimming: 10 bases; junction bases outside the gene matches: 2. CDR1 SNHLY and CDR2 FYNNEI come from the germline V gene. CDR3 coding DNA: TGTGCCAGCAGTGAATGGACAGGGGTAGCTTTCTTT. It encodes CASSEWTGVAFF.

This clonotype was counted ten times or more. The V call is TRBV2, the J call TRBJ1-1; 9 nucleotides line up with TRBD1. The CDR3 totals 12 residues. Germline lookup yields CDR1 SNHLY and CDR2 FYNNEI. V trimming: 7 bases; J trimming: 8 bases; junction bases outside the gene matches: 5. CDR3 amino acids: CASTRTGAEAFF. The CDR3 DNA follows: TGTGCCAGCACCCGGACAGGGGCAGAAGCTTTCTTT.

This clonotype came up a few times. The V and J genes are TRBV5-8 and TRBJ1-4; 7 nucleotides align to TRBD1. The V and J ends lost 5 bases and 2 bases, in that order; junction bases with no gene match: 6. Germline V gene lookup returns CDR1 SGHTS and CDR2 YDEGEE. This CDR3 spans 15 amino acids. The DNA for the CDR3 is TGTGCCAGCAGGCTCGACAGGGCGACTAATGAAAAACTGTTTTTT. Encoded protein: CASRLDRATNEKLFF. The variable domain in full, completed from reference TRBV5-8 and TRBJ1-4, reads EAGVTQSPTHLIKTRGQQATLRCSPISGHTSVYWYQQALGLGLQFLLWYDEGEERNRGNFPPRFSGRQFPNYSSELNVNALELEDSALYLCASRLDRATNEKLFFGSGTQLSVL.

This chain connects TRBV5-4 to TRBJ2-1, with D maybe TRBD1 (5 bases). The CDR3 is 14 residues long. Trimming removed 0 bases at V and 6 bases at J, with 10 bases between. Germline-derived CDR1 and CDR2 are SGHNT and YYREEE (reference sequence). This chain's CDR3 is CASSLGQGPNEQFF. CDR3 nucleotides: TGTGCCAGCAGCTTGGGGCAGGGTCCCAATGAGCAGTTCTTC.

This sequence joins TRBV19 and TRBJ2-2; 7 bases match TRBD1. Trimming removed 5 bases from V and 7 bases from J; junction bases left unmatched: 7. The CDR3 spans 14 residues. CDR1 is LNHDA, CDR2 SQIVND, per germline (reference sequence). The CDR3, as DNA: TGTGCCAGTAGTTCGACAGGGAGCGGCGGGGAGCTGTTTTTT. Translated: CASSSTGSGGELFF.

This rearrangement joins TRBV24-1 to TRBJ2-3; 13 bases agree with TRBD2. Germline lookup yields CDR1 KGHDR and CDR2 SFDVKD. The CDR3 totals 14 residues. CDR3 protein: CATEGLAGTDTQYF. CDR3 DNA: TGTGCTACTGAGGGACTAGCGGGGACAGATACGCAGTATTTT.